This T cell receptor (beta chain) was observed in a study of shared clonotypes between healthy human individuals. Study conclusions and caveats: Clonotype sharing among donors likely depends on sequencing depth. A few donors had approximately 4.6% of their naive CD4 clonotypes in common.

Sorted-subset replicate PCRs used about 0.2 ug of genomic DNA. This amount corresponded to 25,000 to 30,000 T cell genomes. Assay: immunoSEQ multiplex PCR; the TCRdb copy retains only in-frame clones and omits some. The data show about 2.4 million clones, roughly 93% seen once. Concerning this clone itself: Its matching antigen is unknown.

The donor population consisted of healthy HIV-negative adults with no recent acute infections or vaccinations. Sequencing input: naive CD4+ T cells from PBMCs. Regarding subset: CD45RA+ positively selected. The TCR was taken from a man younger than 35 in good health. Some clones in this sample may be carry-over from other donors' samples.

The CDR3 DNA reads TGTGCCAGCAGCCAGGACAGGGTCTTGACAGATGAGCAGTTCTTC. Translated, it gives CASSQDRVLTDEQFF. This chain joins TRBV11-2 and TRBJ2-1; 8 bases line up with TRBD1. CDR3 length: 15 amino acids. Trimming at V came to 5 bases and at J to 8 bases, leaving 11 bases not matched to a gene. Germline V gives CDR1 SGHAT, CDR2 FQNNGV. The full variable domain, in which reference TRBV11-2 and TRBJ2-1 provide the parts outside the CDR3, is EAGVAQSPRYKIIEKRQSVAFWCNPISGHATLYWYQQILGQGPKLLIQFQNNGVVDDSQLPKDRFSAERLKGVDSTLKIQPAKLEDSAVYLCASSQDRVLTDEQFFGPGTRLTVL.